Listed below are T cell receptor beta chains from one sample, sequenced in a study of CD4+ T cells in melanoma. The repertoire was sequenced with immunoSEQ multiplex PCR; TCRdb's copy has only in-frame clones and lacks some. This sample yields about 21,000 clones, of which roughly 82% are seen a single time; 3.6% belongs to the top ten. Specimen: cells from a culture (not recorded whether cultured in vitro). The source is a human donor with melanoma. Each CDR3 is given with its conserved first and last residue. D genes are given only for firm matches. Only some rows state a clone size, as once, few, many or a class for expanded clones.

j_call,v_call,clone_size,d_call,cdr3_aa,cdr3_nt
TRBJ2-3,TRBV5-5,-,TRBD1,CASSLRPPGQDFTDTQYF,TGTGCCAGCAGCTTAAGACCCCCCGGACAGGATTTCACAGATACGCAGTATTTT
TRBJ2-4,TRBV5-7,-,-,CASSFHRCFKNIQYF,TGTGCCAGCAGCTTCCACAGGTGTTTCAAAAACATTCAGTACTTC
TRBJ1-6,TRBV30,-,-,CAWAHRTGNSPLHF,TGTGCCTGGGCACATAGGACGGGGAATTCACCCCTCCACTTT
TRBJ2-5,TRBV7-3,-,-,CASSPFLGGGQETQYF,TGTGCCAGCAGCCCGTTTCTCGGGGGTGGGCAAGAGACCCAGTACTTC
TRBJ1-1,TRBV2,-,-,CASTSQGVRDTEAFF,TGTGCCAGCACCTCCCAAGGGGTCAGGGACACTGAAGCTTTCTTT
TRBJ2-5,TRBV6-6,-,-,CASRGVGGAQETQYF,TGTGCCAGCAGGGGGGTGGGAGGCGCCCAAGAGACCCAGTACTTC
TRBJ1-2,TRBV6-1,-,-,CASSEFRGGAGNYGYTF,TGTGCCAGCAGTGAATTTCGGGGGGGGGCGGGTAACTATGGCTACACCTTC
TRBJ1-2,TRBV2,-,-,CASSPLSSVYYGYTF,TGTGCCAGCAGTCCCCTATCGTCAGTTTACTATGGCTACACCTTC
TRBJ1-2,TRBV6-5,few,-,CATKGDRGYTF,TGTGCCACCAAGGGGGATCGAGGCTACACCTTC
TRBJ1-2,TRBV5-1,-,-,CASSFQPANYGYTF,TGCGCCAGCAGCTTCCAGCCAGCTAACTATGGCTACACCTTC
TRBJ2-6,TRBV6-5,-,-,CASSYTLGAGANVLTF,TGTGCCAGCAGTTATACTCTAGGGGCTGGGGCCAACGTCCTGACTTTC
TRBJ1-4,TRBV4-1,-,-,CASSGRHRVGEKLFF,TGCGCCAGCAGCGGACGTCACAGGGTGGGGGAAAAACTGTTTTTT
TRBJ2-3,TRBV7-9,-,-,CASSLAGTHTDTQYF,TGTGCCAGCAGCTTGGCCGGGACTCACACAGATACGCAGTATTTT
TRBJ1-6,TRBV10-3,-,TRBD1,CAIRALDRGSSPLHF,TGTGCCATCAGAGCCCTCGACAGGGGGAGCTCACCCCTCCACTTT
TRBJ2-7,TRBV5-1,-,-,CASSLLGGQLNEQYF,TGCGCCAGCAGTTTACTTGGGGGCCAATTGAACGAGCAGTACTTC
TRBJ2-1,TRBV30,few,-,CAWKRGVYEQFF,TGTGCCTGGAAACGCGGGGTGTATGAGCAGTTCTTC
TRBJ1-3,TRBV13,-,TRBD1,CASSVDRASGNTIYF,TGTGCCAGCAGCGTGGACAGGGCCTCTGGAAACACCATATATTTT
TRBJ1-1,TRBV27,-,-,CASSLRATMVARAFF,TGTGCCAGCAGTTTACGGGCGACGATGGTCGCAAGGGCTTTCTTT
TRBJ1-6,TRBV19,-,-,CASSRVQGSSNSPLHF,TGTGCCAGTAGTAGGGTACAGGGCTCTAGTAATTCACCCCTCCACTTT
TRBJ2-1,TRBV4-1,-,-,CASSQDPGAYNEQFF,TGCGCCAGCAGCCAAGACCCGGGGGCCTACAATGAGCAGTTCTTC
TRBJ2-3,TRBV5-1,few,TRBD2,CASSRGGYTDTQYF,TGCGCCAGCAGCCGGGGGGGCTACACAGATACGCAGTATTTT
TRBJ2-7,TRBV5-5,-,-,CASSLDMAIEQYF,TGTGCCAGCAGCTTGGACATGGCCATCGAGCAGTACTTC
TRBJ2-3,TRBV5-4,-,TRBD2,CASSPKLLAGITDTQYF,TGTGCCAGCAGCCCCAAATTACTAGCGGGGATCACAGATACGCAGTATTTT
TRBJ2-3,TRBV18,-,TRBD2,CASSLLAGDDTQYF,TGTGCCAGCTCACTTTTGGCGGGGGATGATACGCAGTATTTT
TRBJ1-2,TRBV5-1,-,-,CASRDEGQSYGYTF,TGCGCCAGCAGAGACGAGGGACAAAGCTATGGCTACACCTTC
TRBJ1-5,TRBV7-2,-,-,CASSPRTGFMVQPQHF,TGTGCCAGCAGCCCCAGAACCGGGTTTATGGTACAGCCCCAGCATTTT
TRBJ1-1,TRBV6-1,-,TRBD1,CASTEQGSTEAFF,TGTGCCAGCACCGAACAGGGGTCCACTGAAGCTTTCTTT
TRBJ2-7,TRBV7-8,-,TRBD2,CASSPTASGGISSYEQYF,TGTGCCAGCAGCCCAACGGCTAGCGGGGGGATTAGCTCCTACGAGCAGTACTTC
TRBJ1-3,TRBV5-4,-,-,CASSPDFGAGGNTIYF,TGTGCCAGCAGCCCGGATTTTGGGGCTGGGGGAAACACCATATATTTT
TRBJ1-5,TRBV4-1,-,-,CASSRSRDPFEPQHF,TGCGCCAGCAGCCGCAGCAGGGACCCCTTCGAGCCCCAGCATTTT
TRBJ2-5,TRBV6-6,-,-,CASRAQGGETQYF,TGTGCCAGCAGAGCTCAAGGGGGAGAGACCCAGTACTTC
TRBJ1-5,TRBV4-1,-,-,CASSRGVRSPQHF,TGCGCCAGCAGCCGGGGGGTGCGCTCGCCCCAGCATTTT
TRBJ1-6,TRBV6-5,-,-,CASKEENSPLHF,TGTGCCAGCAAGGAGGAGAATTCACCCCTCCACTTT
TRBJ1-1,TRBV29-1,-,TRBD1,CSVGQGNTEAFF,TGCAGCGTTGGACAGGGTAACACTGAAGCTTTCTTT
TRBJ1-6,TRBV30,-,-,CAWSPGPGHKRDSPLHF,TGTGCCTGGAGCCCCGGACCGGGACACAAGAGAGATTCACCCCTCCACTTT
TRBJ1-1,TRBV2,-,-,CASRSVSWVNTEAFF,TGTGCCAGCAGGTCCGTCTCTTGGGTGAACACTGAAGCTTTCTTT
TRBJ2-1,TRBV29-1,-,-,CSVERTQREQFF,TGCAGCGTTGAGAGGACGCAACGAGAGCAGTTCTTC
TRBJ2-1,TRBV5-1,few,-,CASSVSGFHNEQFF,TGCGCCAGCAGCGTGTCAGGTTTCCACAATGAGCAGTTCTTC
TRBJ1-1,TRBV30,-,TRBD1,CAWSGDSMNTEAFF,TGTGCCTGGAGTGGGGACAGCATGAACACTGAAGCTTTCTTT
TRBJ1-2,TRBV5-1,-,-,CASSLDWENYGYTF,TGCGCCAGCAGCTTGGATTGGGAAAACTATGGCTACACCTTC
TRBJ2-3,TRBV5-6,-,TRBD2,CASSFGLAGVPDTQYF,TGTGCCAGCAGCTTCGGTCTAGCGGGGGTTCCAGATACGCAGTATTTT
TRBJ1-3,TRBV7-2,-,TRBD1,CASSPRAQGHPGSGNTIYF,TGTGCCAGCAGCCCCAGGGCACAGGGGCATCCCGGCTCTGGAAACACCATATATTTT
TRBJ2-1,TRBV7-9,-,TRBD2,CASSLASSGGAGIWFF,TGTGCCAGCAGCTTAGCTTCCAGCGGGGGGGCTGGGATTTGGTTCTTC
TRBJ2-3,TRBV9,-,TRBD2,CASSVEVAGGTDTQYF,TGTGCCAGCAGCGTAGAGGTAGCGGGGGGCACAGATACGCAGTATTTT
TRBJ1-2,TRBV6-5,-,-,CASRKTHFSYGYTF,TGTGCCAGCAGAAAGACACATTTTAGCTATGGCTACACCTTC
TRBJ2-3,TRBV11-3,-,TRBD2,CASSSGGSTDTQYF,TGTGCCAGCAGCTCGGGGGGGAGCACAGATACGCAGTATTTT
TRBJ1-6,TRBV28,-,-,CASSSGGVNSPLHF,TGTGCCAGCAGTTCGGGAGGGGTAAATTCACCCCTCCACTTT
TRBJ2-7,TRBV9,few,TRBD1,CASSVEGSRDRGPFGVYEQYF,TGTGCCAGCAGCGTAGAAGGGTCCCGGGACAGGGGGCCGTTTGGCGTGTACGAGCAGTACTTC
TRBJ2-1,TRBV6-5,-,TRBD2,CASSYFGGSYNEQFF,TGTGCCAGCAGTTACTTCGGGGGGTCCTACAATGAGCAGTTCTTC
TRBJ1-2,TRBV15,-,-,CATSVTDYYDYGYTF,TGTGCCACCAGTGTGACAGACTATTACGACTATGGCTACACCTTC
TRBJ1-1,TRBV5-1,-,-,CASRFDTTEAFF,TGCGCCAGCAGATTTGACACCACTGAAGCTTTCTTT
TRBJ1-1,TRBV5-1,once,-,CASSLARGDTEAFF,TGCGCCAGCAGCTTGGCCCGGGGAGACACTGAAGCTTTCTTT
TRBJ1-2,TRBV9,-,-,CASSRTDTLNYGYTF,TGTGCCAGCAGCCGGACGGACACTCTAAACTATGGCTACACCTTC
TRBJ1-4,TRBV27,-,TRBD1,CASQDRESEKLFF,TGTGCCAGCCAGGACAGGGAATCTGAAAAACTGTTTTTT